What follows describes a single T cell receptor beta chain. Its antigen is undetermined. Libraries were prepared by immunoSEQ multiplex PCR; TCRdb keeps only in-frame clonotypes and omits some of them. Of about 78,000 clones in the sample, more than 75% are singletons; the top ten hold around 19%. These data are taken from a study of identifying expanded T cells in peripheral blood. General observations from the study: Variance in clone template counts between two-week samples significantly increased with total template count across all healthy donors.

Trimming removed 1 base from V and 0 bases from J, with 8 bases in between. The CDR3 loop spans 15 amino acids. Germline V gene data show CDR1 as SGHRS and CDR2 as YFSETQ. This receptor was identified in a person between 18 and 69 years old in good health. This rearrangement joins TRBV5-1 to TRBJ1-3; weak D call: TRBD1 (6 bases). Sequencing used blood. The CDR3, as DNA: TGCGCCAGCAGCTTGATGGGGGCCTCTGGAAACACCATATATTTT. Protein product: CASSLMGASGNTIYF. The whole variable domain, filled in from reference TRBV5-1 and TRBJ1-3, reads KAGVTQTPRYLIKTRGQQVTLSCSPISGHRSVSWYQQTPGQGLQFLFEYFSETQRNKGNFPGRFSGRQFSNSRSEMNVSTLELGDSALYLCASSLMGASGNTIYFGEGSWLTVV.